These 11 T cell receptor beta chains were sequenced from one sample in a study of cytomegalovirus exposure and HLA in healthy donors. Some clones are missing from TCRdb's copy, which holds only in-frame ones; the method was immunoSEQ multiplex PCR. The sample includes about 190,000 clones, about 86% of them seen just once. The sequencing sample was made of PBMCs. These TCRs come from a woman aged 18-35 years in good health and CMV-seropositive.

The chain has TRBV6-5 and TRBJ2-7; 12 nucleotides agree with TRBD2. The CDR3 length is 13 residues. Germline V gene data show CDR1 as MNHEY and CDR2 as SVGAGI. The ends lost 8 bases at V and 4 bases at J; junction bases unmatched: 3. As DNA, the CDR3 is TGTGCCAGCGGACTAGCGGGGAGTTACGAGCAGTACTTC. Its translation: CASGLAGSYEQYF.

This chain uses TRBV6-1 with TRBJ1-2; TRBD1 agrees at 7 bases. CDR3 length equals 14 residues. The germline CDR1 and CDR2 sequences are MNHNS and SASEGT. V lost 7 bases and J lost 5; bases outside the gene matches: 10. CDR3 loop: CASTKGAGGYGYTF. The CDR3 DNA reads as TGTGCCAGCACCAAGGGGGCAGGGGGTTATGGCTACACCTTC.

V and J are TRBV19 and TRBJ2-3, with D perhaps matching TRBD1 (5 bases). Per the germline V gene, CDR1 is LNHDA and CDR2 is SQIVND (reference sequence). The length of the CDR3 is 16 residues. V lost 5 bases, J lost 4 bases, and 19 bases lay in between. This CDR3 is CASSLWGRLGPDTQYF. CDR3 coding DNA: TGTGCCAGTAGTCTGTGGGGCCGTCTGGGGCCAGATACGCAGTATTTT.

This clone was counted a single time. The V call is TRBV6-1, the J call TRBJ2-4, with D unresolved. Trimming cost V 7 bases and J 2 bases, with 15 bases left between them. This CDR3 has 15 amino acids. CDR1 is MNHNS and CDR2 is SASEGT in the germline V gene. The CDR3 DNA reads as TGTGCCAGCACTACGGGTGGAGTGCCCAAAAACATTCAGTACTTC. This encodes CASTTGGVPKNIQYF.

The chain recombines TRBV6-1 with TRBJ2-7, with 8 bases matching TRBD1. Germline-derived CDR1 and CDR2 are MNHNS and SASEGT. CDR3 length equals 16 residues. Trimming took 2 bases from V and 3 from J; bases not matched to a gene: 9. The CDR3 protein is CASSEYGTGWYYEQYF. DNA of the CDR3: TGTGCCAGCAGTGAATACGGGACAGGCTGGTACTACGAGCAGTACTTC.

The rearrangement links TRBV5-4 to TRBJ1-2; D might be TRBD1 (6 bases). Trimming removed 0 bases at V and 5 bases at J, with 14 bases between. The V gene's germline CDR1 is SGHNT and CDR2 YYREEE (reference sequence). This CDR3 region has 15 residues. The DNA for the CDR3 is TGTGCCAGCAGCTTGGACCCCGGACAGCCTTATGGCTACACCTTC. Protein: CASSLDPGQPYGYTF.

The chain combines TRBV5-4 with TRBJ2-2; a possible D gene is TRBD1 (5 bases). The germline gives CDR1 SGHNT, CDR2 YYREEE (reference sequence). Between the trimmed V and J ends, which lost 1 base and 3 bases, there was a span of 13 bases. This CDR3 is 16 amino acids long. CDR3 bases: TGTGCCAGCAGCTTGCTGACAGACGGAGACACCGGGGAGCTGTTTTTT. It is translated as CASSLLTDGDTGELFF. Full variable domain (outside the CDR3, taken from reference TRBV5-4 and TRBJ2-2): ETGVTQSPTHLIKTRGQQVTLRCSSQSGHNTVSWYQQALGQGPQFIFQYYREEENGRGNFPPRFSGLQFPNYSSELNVNALELDDSALYLCASSLLTDGDTGELFFGEGSRLTVL.

The chain recombines TRBV2 with TRBJ1-1; D is unresolved. Per the germline V gene, CDR1 is SNHLY and CDR2 is FYNNEI. The CDR3 runs 15 residues. V was cut by 6 bases and J by 4 bases, with 18 bases left in between. The CDR3 DNA reads as TGTGCCAGCAGCATCCCAGAAGGAGGGATCACTGAAGCTTTCTTT. Its protein is CASSIPEGGITEAFF.

The CDR3 bases are TGTGCCAGCAGCTCCGGAGGTTCGAGCTCCTACAATGAGCAGTTCTTC. It yields the protein CASSSGGSSSYNEQFF. This rearrangement joins TRBV5-4 to TRBJ2-1, with D possibly matching TRBD2 (5 bases). Germline CDR1 SGHNT, CDR2 YYREEE (reference sequence). The CDR3 consists of 16 residues. V lost 3 bases, J lost 0 bases, and 13 bases lay in between.

V is TRBV5-4 and J is TRBJ2-7, with 13 nucleotides matching TRBD2. J lost 3 bases, V lost 4 bases, and 4 bases had no gene match. Germline V CDR1 and CDR2: SGHNT, YYREEE (reference sequence). The CDR3 spans 15 residues. CDR3 loop: CASSVGLAGNYEQYF. CDR3 in DNA: TGTGCCAGCAGCGTGGGACTAGCGGGGAACTACGAGCAGTACTTC. Drawing the rest from reference TRBV5-4 and TRBJ2-7, the complete variable domain is ETGVTQSPTHLIKTRGQQVTLRCSSQSGHNTVSWYQQALGQGPQFIFQYYREEENGRGNFPPRFSGLQFPNYSSELNVNALELDDSALYLCASSVGLAGNYEQYFGPGTRLTVT.

The chain has TRBV9 and TRBJ1-4; D is ambiguous. This CDR3 region has 15 residues. V gave up 0 bases and J gave up 8 bases, with 14 bases separating them. Per the germline V gene, CDR1 is SGDLS and CDR2 is YYNGEE. The CDR3 region is CASSVARGNQEKLFF. Here the CDR3 DNA reads TGTGCCAGCAGCGTAGCAAGAGGGAACCAAGAAAAACTGTTTTTT.